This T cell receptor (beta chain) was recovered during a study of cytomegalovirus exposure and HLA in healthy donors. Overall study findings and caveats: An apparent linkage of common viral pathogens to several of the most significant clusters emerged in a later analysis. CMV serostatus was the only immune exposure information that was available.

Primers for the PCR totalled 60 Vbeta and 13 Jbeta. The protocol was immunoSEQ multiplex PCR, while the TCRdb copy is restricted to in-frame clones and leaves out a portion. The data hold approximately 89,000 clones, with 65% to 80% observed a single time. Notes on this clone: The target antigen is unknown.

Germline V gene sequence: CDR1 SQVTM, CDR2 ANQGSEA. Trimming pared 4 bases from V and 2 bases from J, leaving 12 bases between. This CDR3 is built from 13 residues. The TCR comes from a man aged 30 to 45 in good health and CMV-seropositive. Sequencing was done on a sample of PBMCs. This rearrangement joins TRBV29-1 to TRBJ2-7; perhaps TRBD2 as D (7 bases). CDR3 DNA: TGCAGCGTTGGGGCGGGGGCGACCTACGAGCAGTACTTC. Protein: CSVGAGATYEQYF.